This T cell receptor beta chain came from a study of beta chain features in type 1 diabetes (dated by TCRdb to the late 2010s). For the wider study: Patients and healthy donors did not differ in mean age, gender distribution, total cell number or subset yield. Naive and central memory subsets were obtained from all 30 or so donors, but regulatory and stem cell-like memory subsets were isolated from only 8 patients and about 8 healthy donors. The study compared TCRB repertoires of sorted circulating CD4+ T cell subsets between recently diagnosed type 1 diabetes patients and matched healthy donors. A total of roughly 100 million sorted cells were examined across all samples, and the number of cells per subset was strongly correlated with RNA yield.

This clone occurred a few times. The clone's antigen remains unknown. No base quality values were provided; no much bigger clone lies one nucleotide off. Clipping removes 6 bases from V and 4 bases from J, with 13 as the unmatched junction base count. Measured from the cysteine to the phenylalanine, the CDR3 is 17 residues long. Kept here is only the CDR3 DNA, which spans 51 bases and is read in frame from base 1. The germline V gene specifies KGHSH as CDR1 and LQKENI as CDR2. Each donor gave one peripheral blood draw, about 110 mL on average, collected into heparinised tubes. A BD FACSAria II was used to sort naive, central memory, regulatory and stem cell-like memory CD4+ T cells with a panel that included CD45RO, CCR7, CD25, CD127, CD95 and CD27. Purity was above 98% for every sorted population. PBMCs were isolated immediately by Lymphoprep density gradient centrifugation and stained directly without culture. So that batch effects would be minimized, each experiment stained and sorted samples in pairs, pairing one healthy donor with one patient.

The entire amount of isolated RNA was reverse transcribed using the High Capacity cDNA Reverse Transcription Kit, so the sequenced TCRB transcripts were expressed ones. Naive, central memory and regulatory T cell samples underwent deep immunoSEQ sequencing, averaging approximately 3.5 million total reads per sample. Sorted cells were lysed in RLT buffer and RNA was extracted with DNase-treated RNeasy Micro or Mini kits, depending on cell number. To prevent cross-contamination, every cell subset was processed on its own, while patient and healthy donor samples were processed together. TCRB sequences were amplified from cDNA with the immunoSEQ multiplex PCR, producing 87-bp fragments spanning the CDR3 region. The amplicons were sequenced using the Illumina HiSeq platform. The original methods were these. Synthetic template baselines were used to correct PCR bias computationally, reads within Hamming distance 2 were collapsed, and singletons that could not be merged were discarded. Reads were aligned against IMGT to assign V, D and J genes, CDR3 length and insertions or deletions at six rearrangement sites. Within each subset, clonotype counts were normalized to sorted cell number, after which true diversity and Gini coefficients were computed with the tcR R package. The overlap coefficient, calculated on TCRB nucleotide sequences, was used to quantify repertoire sharing. As a proxy for the pre-selection repertoire, out-of-frame TCRB sequences from naive cells were analyzed. As stored in TCRdb, this immuneACCESS dataset retains in-frame rearrangements with V and J assigned. A fraction of the clones does not appear; measured against another copy, unresolved V genes explain less than half of the discrepancy, and the remainder lacks a known reason. For V, J and clone size, that table is used; D and trimming come from the DNA. In all, the sample holds hundreds of thousands of clones, and 13% of those were seen once. The leading ten clones occupy approximately 0.021% of the sample.

The paper as a whole reports these results and caveats: Only small numbers of individuals were included in the HLA sub-analyses, which left unresolved whether HLA type had any influence on TCRB rearrangement. Naive, central memory and regulatory TCRB repertoires appeared to be more alike among patients than among healthy donors. Fewer insertions and more nucleotide deletions at VDJ recombination sites were observed in patients with type 1 diabetes, implying thymic rearrangement abnormalities. PCR may preferentially amplify shorter templates, but because patient and control samples were amplified and corrected together, any resulting skew would affect both groups equally. In all four CD4+ subsets, TCRB CDR3 length was moderately but significantly shorter in type 1 diabetes patients. Because cDNA rather than genomic DNA was sequenced, highly expressing activated cells could have been over-represented, although no difference in activation and CD3 levels was found between groups.

Sequencing was done on a sample of naive CD4+ T cells from blood. The cell subset or site label here, explained by the study, means: true naive CD4+ T cells. The TCR originated in a man aged 18 to 29 with type 1 diabetes. Recombination joined TRBV18 with TRBJ1-5; TRBD1 lines up with 9 middle nucleotides. The DNA sequence reads TGTGCCAGCTCCAGCCCATTCCGGGACAGGGAGAATCAGCCCCAGCATTTT. Translated, it reads CASSSPFRDRENQPQHF.